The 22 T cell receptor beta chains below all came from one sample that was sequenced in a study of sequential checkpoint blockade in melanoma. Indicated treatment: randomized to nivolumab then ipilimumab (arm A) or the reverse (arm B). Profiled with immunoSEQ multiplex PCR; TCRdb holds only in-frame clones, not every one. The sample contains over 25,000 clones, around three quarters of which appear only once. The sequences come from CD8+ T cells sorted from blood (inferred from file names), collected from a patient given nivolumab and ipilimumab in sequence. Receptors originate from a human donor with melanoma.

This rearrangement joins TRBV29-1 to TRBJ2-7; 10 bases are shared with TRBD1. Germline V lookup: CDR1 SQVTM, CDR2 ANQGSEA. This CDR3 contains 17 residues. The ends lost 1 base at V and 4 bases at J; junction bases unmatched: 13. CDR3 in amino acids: CSVEVFETGGFKYEQYF. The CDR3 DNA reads TGCAGCGTTGAAGTTTTCGAGACAGGGGGCTTCAAATACGAGCAGTACTTC.

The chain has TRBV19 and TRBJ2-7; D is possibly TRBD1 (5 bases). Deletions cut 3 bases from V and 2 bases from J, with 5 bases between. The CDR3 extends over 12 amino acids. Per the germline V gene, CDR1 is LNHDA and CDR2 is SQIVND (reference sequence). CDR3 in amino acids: CASSMTAYEQYF. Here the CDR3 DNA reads TGTGCCAGTAGTATGACAGCCTACGAGCAGTACTTC. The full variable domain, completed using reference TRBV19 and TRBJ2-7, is DGGITQSPKYLFRKEGQNVTLSCEQNLNHDAMYWYRQDPGQGLRLIYYSQIVNDFQKGDIAEGYSVSREKKESFPLTVTSAQKNPTAFYLCASSMTAYEQYFGPGTRLTVT.

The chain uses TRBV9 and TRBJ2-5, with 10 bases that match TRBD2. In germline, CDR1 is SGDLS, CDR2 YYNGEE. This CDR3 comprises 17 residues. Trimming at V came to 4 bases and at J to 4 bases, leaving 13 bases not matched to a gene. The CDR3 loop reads CASSLRGERGGVETQYF. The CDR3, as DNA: TGTGCCAGCAGCCTACGAGGGGAGCGGGGGGGCGTAGAGACCCAGTACTTC.

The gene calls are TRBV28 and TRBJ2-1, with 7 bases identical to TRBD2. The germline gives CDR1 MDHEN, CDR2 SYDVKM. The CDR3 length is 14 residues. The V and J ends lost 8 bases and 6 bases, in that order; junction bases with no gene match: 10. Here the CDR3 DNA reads TGTGCCAGCGGTGAGGGACGGGAGGTCAATGAGCAGTTCTTC. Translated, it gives CASGEGREVNEQFF.

In DNA, the CDR3 is TGTGCCACCAGGGGGCCTAACAATGAGCAGTTCTTC. Protein product: CATRGPNNEQFF. The chain is built from TRBV15 and TRBJ2-1; TRBD1 might be the D (5 bases). Trimming took off 6 bases at V and 5 bases at J, with 8 bases between the two ends. From germline, CDR1 is LNHNV and CDR2 YYDKDF (reference sequence). The CDR3 is 12 amino acids.

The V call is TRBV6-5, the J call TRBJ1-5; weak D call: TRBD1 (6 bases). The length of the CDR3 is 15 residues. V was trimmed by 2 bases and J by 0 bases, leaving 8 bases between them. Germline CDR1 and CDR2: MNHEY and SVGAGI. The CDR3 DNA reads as TGTGCCAGCAGTTACCGACAGGATAGCAATCAGCCCCAGCATTTT. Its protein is CASSYRQDSNQPQHF.

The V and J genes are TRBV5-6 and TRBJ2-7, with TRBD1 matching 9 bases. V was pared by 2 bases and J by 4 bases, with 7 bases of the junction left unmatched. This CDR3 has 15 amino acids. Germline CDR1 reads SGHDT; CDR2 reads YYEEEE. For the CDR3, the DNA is TGTGCCAGCAGCTTCTGGGACAGGGAACTATACGAGCAGTACTTC. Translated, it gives CASSFWDRELYEQYF.

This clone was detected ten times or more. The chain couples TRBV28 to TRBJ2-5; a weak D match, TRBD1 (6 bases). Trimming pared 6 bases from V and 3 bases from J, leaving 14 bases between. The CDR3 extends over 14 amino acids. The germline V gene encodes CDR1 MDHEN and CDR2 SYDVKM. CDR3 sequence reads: CASRPTGIEETQYF. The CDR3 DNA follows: TGTGCCAGCAGGCCAACAGGGATTGAAGAGACCCAGTACTTC.

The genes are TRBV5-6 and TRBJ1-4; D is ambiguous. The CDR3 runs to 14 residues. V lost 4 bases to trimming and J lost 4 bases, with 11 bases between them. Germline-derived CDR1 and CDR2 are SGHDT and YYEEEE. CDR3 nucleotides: TGTGCCAGCAGCGTCGGGAGTTATAATGAAAAACTGTTTTTT. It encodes CASSVGSYNEKLFF.

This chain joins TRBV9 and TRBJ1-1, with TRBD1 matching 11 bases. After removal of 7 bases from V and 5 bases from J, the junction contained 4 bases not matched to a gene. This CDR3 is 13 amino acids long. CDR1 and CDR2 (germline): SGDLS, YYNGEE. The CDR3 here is CASGGQGETEAFF. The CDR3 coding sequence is TGTGCCAGCGGGGGACAGGGGGAGACTGAAGCTTTCTTT.

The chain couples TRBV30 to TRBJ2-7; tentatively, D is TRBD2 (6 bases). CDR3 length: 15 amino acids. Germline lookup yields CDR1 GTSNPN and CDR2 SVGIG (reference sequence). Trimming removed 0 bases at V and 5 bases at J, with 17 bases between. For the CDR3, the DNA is TGTGCCTGGAGTGTCGCGGGGCGCTTAATCCACGAGCAGTACTTC. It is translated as CAWSVAGRLIHEQYF.

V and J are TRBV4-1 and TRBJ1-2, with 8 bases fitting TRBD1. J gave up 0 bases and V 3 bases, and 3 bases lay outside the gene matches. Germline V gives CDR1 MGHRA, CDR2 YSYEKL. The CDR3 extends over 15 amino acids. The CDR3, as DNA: TGCGCCAGCAGCCAGCGGGACAGGCCTAACTATGGCTACACCTTC. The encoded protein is CASSQRDRPNYGYTF.

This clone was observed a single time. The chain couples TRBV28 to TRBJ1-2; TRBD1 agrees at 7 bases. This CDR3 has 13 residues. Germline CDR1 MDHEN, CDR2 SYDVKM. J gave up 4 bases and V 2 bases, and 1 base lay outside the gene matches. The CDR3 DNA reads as TGTGCCAGCAGTTTAGACAGGGCCTATGGCTACACCTTC. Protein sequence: CASSLDRAYGYTF.

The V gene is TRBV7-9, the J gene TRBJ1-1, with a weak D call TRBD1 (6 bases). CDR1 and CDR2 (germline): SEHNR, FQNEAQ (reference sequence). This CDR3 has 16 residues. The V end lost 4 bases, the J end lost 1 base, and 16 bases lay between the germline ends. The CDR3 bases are TGTGCCAGCAGCTCTCCTACAGGGAAGAAGAACACTGAAGCTTTCTTT. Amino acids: CASSSPTGKKNTEAFF.

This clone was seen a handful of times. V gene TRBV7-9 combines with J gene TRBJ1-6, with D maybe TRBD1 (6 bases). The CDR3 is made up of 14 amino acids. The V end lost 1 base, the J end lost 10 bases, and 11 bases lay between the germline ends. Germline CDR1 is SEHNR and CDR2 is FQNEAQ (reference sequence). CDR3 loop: CASSLDREVSPLHF. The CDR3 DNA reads TGTGCCAGCAGCTTAGACAGGGAAGTCTCACCCCTCCACTTT.

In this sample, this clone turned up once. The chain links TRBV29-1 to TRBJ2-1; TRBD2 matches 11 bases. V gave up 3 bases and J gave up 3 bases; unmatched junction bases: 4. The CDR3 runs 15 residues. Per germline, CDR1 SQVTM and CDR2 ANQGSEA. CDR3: CSVEDLAGGYNEQFF. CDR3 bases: TGCAGCGTTGAGGATCTAGCGGGGGGCTACAATGAGCAGTTCTTC.

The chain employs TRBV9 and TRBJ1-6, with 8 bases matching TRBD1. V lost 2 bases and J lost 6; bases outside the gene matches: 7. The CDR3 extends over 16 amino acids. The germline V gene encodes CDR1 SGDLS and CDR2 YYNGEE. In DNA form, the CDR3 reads TGTGCCAGCAGCGTTCCAGGGGGCCCCCCTAATTCACCCCTCCACTTT. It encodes CASSVPGGPPNSPLHF.

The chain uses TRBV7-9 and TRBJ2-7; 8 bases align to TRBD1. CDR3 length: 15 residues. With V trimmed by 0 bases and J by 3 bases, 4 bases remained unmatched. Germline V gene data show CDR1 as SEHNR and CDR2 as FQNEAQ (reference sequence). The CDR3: CASSLAAGQGYEQYF. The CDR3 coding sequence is TGTGCCAGCAGCTTAGCGGCTGGACAGGGCTACGAGCAGTACTTC.

CDR3 amino acids: CAFEAPSYNEKLFF. The CDR3 DNA reads TGTGCCTTTGAGGCTCCCAGCTATAATGAAAAACTGTTTTTT. The J gene is TRBJ1-4, the V gene TRBV7-9; D unclear. The CDR3 is 14 residues long. Germline V CDR1 and CDR2: SEHNR, FQNEAQ (reference sequence). V was cut by 11 bases and J by 4 bases, with 17 bases left in between. The full variable domain, rest sourced from reference TRBV7-9 and TRBJ1-4, is DTGVSQNPRHKITKRGQNVTFRCDPISEHNRLYWYRQTLGQGPEFLTYFQNEAQLEKSRLLSDRFSAERPKGSFSTLEIQRTEQGDSAMYLCAFEAPSYNEKLFFGSGTQLSVL.

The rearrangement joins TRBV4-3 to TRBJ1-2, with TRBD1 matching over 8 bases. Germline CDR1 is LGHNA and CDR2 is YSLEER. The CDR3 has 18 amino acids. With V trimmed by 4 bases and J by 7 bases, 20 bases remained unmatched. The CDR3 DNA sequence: TGCGCCAGCAGCCGTTTCTCCAATCTACAGGGGGGTGATTCTGGCTACACCTTC. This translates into CASSRFSNLQGGDSGYTF.

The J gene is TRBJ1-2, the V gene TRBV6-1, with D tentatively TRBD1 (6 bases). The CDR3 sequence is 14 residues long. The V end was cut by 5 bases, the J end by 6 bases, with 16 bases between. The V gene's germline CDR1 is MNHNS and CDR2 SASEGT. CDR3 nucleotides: TGTGCCAGCAGTACCCGCGCAGGGGTTGATGGCTACACCTTC. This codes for CASSTRAGVDGYTF.

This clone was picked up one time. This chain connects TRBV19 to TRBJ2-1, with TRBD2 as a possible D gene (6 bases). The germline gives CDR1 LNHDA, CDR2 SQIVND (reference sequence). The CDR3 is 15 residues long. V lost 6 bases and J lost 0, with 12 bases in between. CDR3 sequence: CASSLVSGSYNEQFF. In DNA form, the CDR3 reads TGTGCCAGTAGCCTGGTTAGCGGCTCCTACAATGAGCAGTTCTTC.